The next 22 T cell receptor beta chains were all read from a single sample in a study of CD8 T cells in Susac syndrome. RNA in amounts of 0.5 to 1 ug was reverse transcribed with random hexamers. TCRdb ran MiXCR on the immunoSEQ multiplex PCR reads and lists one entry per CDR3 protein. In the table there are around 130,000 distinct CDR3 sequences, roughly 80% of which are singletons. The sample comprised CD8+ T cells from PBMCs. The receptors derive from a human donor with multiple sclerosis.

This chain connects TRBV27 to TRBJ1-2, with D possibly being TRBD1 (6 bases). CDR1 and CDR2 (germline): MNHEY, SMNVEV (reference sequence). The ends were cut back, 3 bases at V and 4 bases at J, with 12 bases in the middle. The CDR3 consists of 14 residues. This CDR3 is CASSLGGDIYGYTF. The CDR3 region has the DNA TGTGCCAGCAGTTTGGGCGGGGACATCTATGGCTACACCTTC.

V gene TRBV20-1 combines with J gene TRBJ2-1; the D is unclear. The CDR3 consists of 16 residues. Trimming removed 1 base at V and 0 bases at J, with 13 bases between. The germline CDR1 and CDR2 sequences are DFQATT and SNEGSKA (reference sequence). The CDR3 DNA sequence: TGCAGTGCTAGAGGGCTGACTGAAAGCTCCTACAATGAGCAGTTCTTC. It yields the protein CSARGLTESSYNEQFF.

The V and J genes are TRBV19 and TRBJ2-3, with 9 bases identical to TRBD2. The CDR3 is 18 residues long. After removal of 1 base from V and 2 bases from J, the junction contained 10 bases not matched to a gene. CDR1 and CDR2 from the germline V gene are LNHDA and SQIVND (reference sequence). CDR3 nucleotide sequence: TGTGCCAGTAGTATAGGGGCTAGCGGGAAAGCCGACACAGATACGCAGTATTTT. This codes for CASSIGASGKADTDTQYF.

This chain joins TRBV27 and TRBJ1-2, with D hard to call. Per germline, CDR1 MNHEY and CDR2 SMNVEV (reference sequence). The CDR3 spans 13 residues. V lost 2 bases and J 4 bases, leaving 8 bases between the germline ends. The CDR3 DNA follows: TGTGCCAGCAGTTTAAATACAGCCTATGGCTACACCTTC. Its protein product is CASSLNTAYGYTF.

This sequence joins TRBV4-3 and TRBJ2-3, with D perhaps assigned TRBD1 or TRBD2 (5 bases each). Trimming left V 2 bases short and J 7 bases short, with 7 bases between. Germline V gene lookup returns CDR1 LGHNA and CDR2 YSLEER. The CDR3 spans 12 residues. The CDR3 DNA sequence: TGCGCCAGCAGCCAACAGGGACATACGCAGTATTTT. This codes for CASSQQGHTQYF.

CDR3 sequence (DNA): TGTGCCAGCAGCTTAACGGTTAGGACAGGGGGCACTGAAGCTTTCTTT. This codes for CASSLTVRTGGTEAFF. The rearrangement joins TRBV7-3 to TRBJ1-1; 10 bases are shared with TRBD1. Germline V CDR1 and CDR2: SGHTA, FQGTGA. The CDR3 covers 16 residues. V dropped 0 bases and J dropped 4; count of bases not matched to a gene: 5. The full variable domain, its missing parts supplied by reference TRBV7-3 and TRBJ1-1, is GAGVSQTPSNKVTEKGKYVELRCDPISGHTALYWYRQSLGQGPEFLIYFQGTGAADDSGLPNDRFFAVRPEGSVSTLKIQRTERGDSAVYLCASSLTVRTGGTEAFFGQGTRLTVV.

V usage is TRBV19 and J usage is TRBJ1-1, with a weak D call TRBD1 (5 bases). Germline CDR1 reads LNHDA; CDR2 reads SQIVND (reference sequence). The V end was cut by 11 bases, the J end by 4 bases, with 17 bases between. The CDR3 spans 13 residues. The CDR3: CAVTLSGGTEAFF. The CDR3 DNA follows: TGTGCCGTAACTCTCAGCGGGGGCACTGAAGCTTTCTTT. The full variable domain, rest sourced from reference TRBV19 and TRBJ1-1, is DGGITQSPKYLFRKEGQNVTLSCEQNLNHDAMYWYRQDPGQGLRLIYYSQIVNDFQKGDIAEGYSVSREKKESFPLTVTSAQKNPTAFYLCAVTLSGGTEAFFGQGTRLTVV.

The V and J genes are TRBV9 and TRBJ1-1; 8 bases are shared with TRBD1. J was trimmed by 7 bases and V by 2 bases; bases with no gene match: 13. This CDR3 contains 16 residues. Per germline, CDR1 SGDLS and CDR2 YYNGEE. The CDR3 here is CASSVHPDRGNIEAFF. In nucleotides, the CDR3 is TGTGCCAGCAGCGTGCATCCAGACAGGGGAAATATTGAAGCTTTCTTT.

CDR3 sequence reads: CASSPRGEAFSSSSGTIYF. The CDR3 DNA reads TGTGCCAGCAGCCCTAGGGGGGAAGCGTTTTCTTCCTCCTCCGGCACCATATATTTT. The V gene is TRBV5-5, the J gene TRBJ1-3, with TRBD1 as a possible D gene (6 bases). The germline V gene encodes CDR1 SGHKS and CDR2 YYEKEE (reference sequence). Trimming removed 4 bases from V and 9 bases from J, with 32 bases in between. There are 19 residues in the CDR3.

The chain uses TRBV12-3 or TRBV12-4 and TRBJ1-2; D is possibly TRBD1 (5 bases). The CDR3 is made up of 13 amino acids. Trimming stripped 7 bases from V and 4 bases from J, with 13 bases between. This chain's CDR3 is CASTSRAPYGYTF. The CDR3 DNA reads TGTGCCAGCACATCCAGGGCCCCCTATGGCTACACCTTC.

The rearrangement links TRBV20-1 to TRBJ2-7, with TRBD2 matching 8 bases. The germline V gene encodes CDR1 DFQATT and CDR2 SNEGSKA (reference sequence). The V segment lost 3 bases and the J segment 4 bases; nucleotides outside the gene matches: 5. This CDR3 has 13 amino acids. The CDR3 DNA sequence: TGCAGTGCTAGGGGACTAGGGCTTTACGAGCAGTACGTC. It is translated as CSARGLGLYEQYV.

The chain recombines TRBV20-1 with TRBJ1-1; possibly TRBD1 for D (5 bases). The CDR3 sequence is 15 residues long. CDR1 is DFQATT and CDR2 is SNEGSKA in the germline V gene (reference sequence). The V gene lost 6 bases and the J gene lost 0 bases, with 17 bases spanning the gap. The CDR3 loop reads CSADDIRDMNTEAFF. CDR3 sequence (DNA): TGCAGTGCCGACGATATCAGGGATATGAACACTGAAGCTTTCTTT.

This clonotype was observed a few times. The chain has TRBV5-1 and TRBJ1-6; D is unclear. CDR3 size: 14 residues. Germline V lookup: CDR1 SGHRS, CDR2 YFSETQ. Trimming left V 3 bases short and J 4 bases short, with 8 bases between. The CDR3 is CASSYRRYNSPLHF. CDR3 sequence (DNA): TGCGCCAGCAGCTACCGACGATATAATTCACCCCTCCACTTT.

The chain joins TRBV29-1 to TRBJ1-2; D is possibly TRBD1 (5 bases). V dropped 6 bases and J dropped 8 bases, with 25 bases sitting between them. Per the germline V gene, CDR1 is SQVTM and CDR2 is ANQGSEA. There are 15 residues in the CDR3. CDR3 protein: CSVAPHGGSWGGYTF. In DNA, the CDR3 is TGCAGCGTCGCGCCCCACGGGGGATCGTGGGGCGGCTACACCTTC.

The CDR3 DNA sequence: TGTGCCAGCAGTGCCCGGACAGAAGAAAACACTGAAGCTTTCTTT. Its protein is CASSARTEENTEAFF. The chain employs TRBV25-1 and TRBJ1-1; D might be TRBD1 (6 bases). The CDR3 spans 15 residues. Germline CDR1 MGHDK, CDR2 SYGVNS. V dropped 4 bases and J dropped 2 bases, with 14 bases sitting between them.

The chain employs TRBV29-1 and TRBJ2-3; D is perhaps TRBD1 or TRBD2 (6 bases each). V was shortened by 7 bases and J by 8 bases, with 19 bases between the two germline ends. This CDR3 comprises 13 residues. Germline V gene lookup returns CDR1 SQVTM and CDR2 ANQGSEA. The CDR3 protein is CSATGGAGGTQYF. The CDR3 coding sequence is TGCAGCGCCACCGGGGGCGCAGGTGGTACGCAGTATTTT.

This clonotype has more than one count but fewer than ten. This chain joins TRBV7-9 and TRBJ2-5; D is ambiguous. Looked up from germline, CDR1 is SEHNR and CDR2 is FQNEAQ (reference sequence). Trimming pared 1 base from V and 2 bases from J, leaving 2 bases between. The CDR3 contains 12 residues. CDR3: CASSLVQETQYF. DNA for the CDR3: TGTGCCAGCAGCTTAGTTCAAGAGACCCAGTACTTC.

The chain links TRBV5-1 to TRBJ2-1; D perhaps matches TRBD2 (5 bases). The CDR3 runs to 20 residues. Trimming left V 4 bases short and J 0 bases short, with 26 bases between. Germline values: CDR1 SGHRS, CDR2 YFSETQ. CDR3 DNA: TGCGCCAGCAGCAAAGCCGAGGGCACCAGGCAACCTTTCTCCTACAATGAGCAGTTCTTC. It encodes CASSKAEGTRQPFSYNEQFF. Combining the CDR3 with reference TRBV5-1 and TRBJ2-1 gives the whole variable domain KAGVTQTPRYLIKTRGQQVTLSCSPISGHRSVSWYQQTPGQGLQFLFEYFSETQRNKGNFPGRFSGRQFSNSRSEMNVSTLELGDSALYLCASSKAEGTRQPFSYNEQFFGPGTRLTVL.

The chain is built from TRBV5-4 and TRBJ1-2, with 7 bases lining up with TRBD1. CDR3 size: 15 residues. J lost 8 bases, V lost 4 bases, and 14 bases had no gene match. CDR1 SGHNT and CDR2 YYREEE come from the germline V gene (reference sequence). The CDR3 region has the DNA TGTGCCAGCAGCGGAGAAGACAGGGTAGGGAACGGCTACACCTTC. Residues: CASSGEDRVGNGYTF.

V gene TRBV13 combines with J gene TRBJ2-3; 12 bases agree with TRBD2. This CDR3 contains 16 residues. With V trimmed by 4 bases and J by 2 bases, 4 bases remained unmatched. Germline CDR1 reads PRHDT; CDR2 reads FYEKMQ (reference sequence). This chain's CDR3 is CASSSGLAGITDTQYF. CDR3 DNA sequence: TGTGCCAGCAGCTCGGGACTAGCGGGTATCACAGATACGCAGTATTTT.

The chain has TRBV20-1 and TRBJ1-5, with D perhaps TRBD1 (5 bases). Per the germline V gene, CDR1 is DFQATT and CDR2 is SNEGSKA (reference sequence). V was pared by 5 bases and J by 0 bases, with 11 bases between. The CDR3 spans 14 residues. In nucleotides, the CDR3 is TGCAGTGCTCACAACGGACATAGCAATCAGCCCCAGCATTTT. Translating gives CSAHNGHSNQPQHF.

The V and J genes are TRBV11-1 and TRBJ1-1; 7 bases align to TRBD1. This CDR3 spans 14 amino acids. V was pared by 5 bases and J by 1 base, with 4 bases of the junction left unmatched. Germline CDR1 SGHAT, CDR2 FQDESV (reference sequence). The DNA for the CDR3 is TGTGCCAGCAGCGGGACAGAGGGGAACACTGAAGCTTTCTTT. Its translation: CASSGTEGNTEAFF.